Presented here are 17 T cell receptor beta chains from one specimen sequenced in a study of Ad26.COV2.S vaccination and SARS-CoV-2 variants. Treatment indicated: around 19 received Ad26.COV2.S at low or high dose, single or two shots; about 5 received placebo; per-sample allocation not given. Each sample was drawn 63 days after the first injection (of vaccine or placebo). TCRdb's table, derived via immunoSEQ multiplex PCR, lists solely in-frame clones and lacks some. The profile shows 400,000 to 500,000 clones, approximately 92% of them singletons. The input for sequencing was peripheral blood, taken in a trial of Ad26.COV2.S vaccine versus placebo. The receptors were gathered from a person between 18 and 60 years old who received the Ad26.COV2.S COVID-19 vaccine or a placebo.

This chain connects TRBV4-2 to TRBJ2-3; maybe TRBD2 (6 bases). Trimming pared 0 bases from V and 2 bases from J, leaving 9 bases between. The germline V gene encodes CDR1 LGHNA and CDR2 YNFKEQ. The CDR3 is 15 residues long. CDR3 residues: CASSQDPGVTDTQYF. In DNA form, the CDR3 reads TGTGCCAGCAGCCAAGATCCGGGGGTCACAGATACGCAGTATTTT.

The V gene is TRBV5-1, the J gene TRBJ2-5, with TRBD2 identical over 7 bases. The CDR3 spans 13 residues. With 5 bases clipped from V and 4 bases from J, the junction kept 5 bases outside the gene matches. The germline V gene encodes CDR1 SGHRS and CDR2 YFSETQ. The chain's CDR3 is CASSSQRGETQYF. The CDR3 DNA follows: TGCGCCAGCAGTTCGCAGCGGGGAGAGACCCAGTACTTC.

This clone was found once. V gene TRBV21-1 combines with J gene TRBJ2-3; no DNA check was done on the table's D call, TRBD1. TRBV21-1 is a listed pseudogene. CDR3 length: 16 amino acids. This CDR3 is CASKKWWDNSTDTQYF. DNA for the CDR3: TGTGCCAGCAAAAAGTGGTGGGACAATAGCACAGATACGCAGTATTTT.

The table lists this clone with a few counts. This sequence joins TRBV5-6 and TRBJ1-5; D perhaps matches TRBD1 (6 bases). V dropped 2 bases and J dropped 0 bases, with 12 bases sitting between them. Looked up from germline, CDR1 is SGHDT and CDR2 is YYEEEE. The CDR3 runs 16 residues. The CDR3 DNA reads TGTGCCAGCAGCTTTAGGGGGGTACTTAGCAATCAGCCCCAGCATTTT. This translates into CASSFRGVLSNQPQHF.

In its sample, this clone was seen once. This chain links TRBV28 with TRBJ2-7; D possibly corresponds to TRBD1 (5 bases). Trimming took 6 bases from V and 3 from J, leaving 9 bases between them. Germline V lookup: CDR1 MDHEN, CDR2 SYDVKM. CDR3 length: 12 amino acids. CDR3 nucleotide sequence: TGTGCCAGCAGACAGACAGACTACGAGCAGTACTTC. Translated, it gives CASRQTDYEQYF.

The chain couples TRBV7-8 to TRBJ1-6; D gene ambiguous. Germline CDR1 SGHVS, CDR2 FQNEAQ. V was shortened by 4 bases and J by 8 bases, with 15 bases between the two germline ends. This CDR3 region has 15 residues. Written as DNA, the CDR3 is TGTGCCAGCAGCTCGTTGGGTGATGTCTATTCACCCCTCCACTTT. It is translated as CASSSLGDVYSPLHF.

The chain carries TRBV2 and TRBJ2-7; a weak D match, TRBD1 (6 bases). Trimming took off 6 bases at V and 0 bases at J, with 6 bases between the two ends. CDR1 is SNHLY and CDR2 is FYNNEI in the germline V gene. CDR3 length: 12 residues. This chain's CDR3 is CASRDSSYEQYV. The CDR3 bases are TGTGCCAGCAGGGACAGCTCCTACGAGCAGTACGTC.

The V and J genes are TRBV19 and TRBJ1-3; TRBD1 agrees at 8 bases. The CDR3 has 15 residues. CDR1 and CDR2 (germline): LNHDA, SQIVND (reference sequence). V dropped 6 bases and J dropped 0; count of bases not matched to a gene: 4. CDR3 DNA: TGTGCCAGTAGCTGGGGACAGGTCTCTGGAAACACCATATATTTT. This translates into CASSWGQVSGNTIYF.

This rearrangement joins TRBV6-2 or TRBV6-3 to TRBJ2-5; D possibly corresponds to TRBD2 (6 bases). V lost 0 bases to trimming and J lost 4 bases, with 9 bases between them. Germline CDR1 and CDR2: MNHEY and SVGEGT. This CDR3 contains 14 residues. Here the CDR3 reads CASSYSGDSETQYF. The CDR3 DNA follows: TGTGCCAGCAGTTACTCGGGGGACTCAGAGACCCAGTACTTC.

In this sample, this clone turned up once. The chain carries TRBV7-2 and TRBJ1-4, with 7 bases aligning to TRBD1. The CDR3 runs 15 residues. After removal of 2 bases from V and 2 bases from J, the junction contained 2 bases not matched to a gene. Germline V CDR1 and CDR2: SGHTA, FQGNSA. The CDR3 sequence: CASSLMGQTNEKLFF. For the CDR3, the DNA is TGTGCCAGCAGCTTAATGGGACAGACTAATGAAAAACTGTTTTTT. The variable domain in full, with the rest retrieved from reference TRBV7-2 and TRBJ1-4, is GAGVSQSPSNKVTEKGKDVELRCDPISGHTALYWYRQSLGQGLEFLIYFQGNSAPDKSGLPSDRFSAERTGGSVSTLTIQRTQQEDSAVYLCASSLMGQTNEKLFFGSGTQLSVL.

V is TRBV2 and J is TRBJ1-4, with D possibly matching TRBD1 (6 bases). Germline CDR1 and CDR2: SNHLY and FYNNEI. The ends were cut back, 6 bases at V and 8 bases at J, with 13 bases in the middle. The CDR3 sequence is 13 residues long. In nucleotides, the CDR3 is TGTGCCAGCAGATCGGGGGGCCGGGAAAAACTGTTTTTT. Translating it yields CASRSGGREKLFF.

V gene TRBV27 combines with J gene TRBJ2-7, with TRBD2 identical over 7 bases. The V segment lost 7 bases and the J segment 3 bases; nucleotides outside the gene matches: 12. Germline loops: CDR1 MNHEY, CDR2 SMNVEV (reference sequence). This CDR3 is 15 amino acids long. CDR3 nucleotides: TGTGCCAGCAAGGACGGCGGGGGAGGGATCTACGAGCAGTACTTC. It yields the protein CASKDGGGGIYEQYF.

The chain has TRBV5-1 and TRBJ1-2, with D uncertain. CDR1 SGHRS and CDR2 YFSETQ come from the germline V gene. CDR3 length equals 14 residues. V lost 2 bases to trimming and J lost 4 bases, with 12 bases between them. DNA for the CDR3: TGCGCCAGCAGCTTAGACACGGACTCCTATGGCTACACCTTC. Translated, it gives CASSLDTDSYGYTF. The entire variable domain, with the rest obtained from reference TRBV5-1 and TRBJ1-2, is as follows: KAGVTQTPRYLIKTRGQQVTLSCSPISGHRSVSWYQQTPGQGLQFLFEYFSETQRNKGNFPGRFSGRQFSNSRSEMNVSTLELGDSALYLCASSLDTDSYGYTFGSGTRLTVV.

This sequence joins TRBV6-1 and TRBJ2-7; 8 bases are a match to TRBD1. Germline V gives CDR1 MNHNS, CDR2 SASEGT. This CDR3 has 13 amino acids. V shed 3 bases, J shed 6 bases, and the junction held 4 bases outside the gene matches. DNA of the CDR3: TGTGCCAGCAGTGAGAACGACAGGGGCGAGCAGTACTTC. Protein: CASSENDRGEQYF.

The rearrangement joins TRBV19 to TRBJ2-6; 10 positions match TRBD1. Germline V CDR1 and CDR2: LNHDA, SQIVND (reference sequence). The CDR3 totals 18 residues. The J segment lost 5 bases and the V segment lost 4 bases, leaving 11 bases of the junction unmatched. The DNA for the CDR3 is TGTGCCAGTAGTAGCCCGGGACAGGGGATAGGTTGGGCCAACGTCCTGACTTTC. Its protein product is CASSSPGQGIGWANVLTF.

A remark on this clone: The sample has other DNA sequences that encode this CDR3 too. This chain connects TRBV9 to TRBJ1-5; no firm D call. V dropped 0 bases and J dropped 2 bases, with 3 bases sitting between them. The CDR3 loop spans 13 amino acids. Germline V gene data show CDR1 as SGDLS and CDR2 as YYNGEE. The DNA for the CDR3 is TGTGCCAGCAGCGTAGACGGCAATCAGCCCCAGCATTTT. It specifies CASSVDGNQPQHF.

The gene calls are TRBV25-1 and TRBJ2-5; no clear D gene. Germline V gene sequence: CDR1 MGHDK, CDR2 SYGVNS. V dropped 3 bases and J dropped 1 base, with 12 bases sitting between them. This CDR3 contains 15 residues. CDR3 coding DNA: TGTGCCAGCAGTGAGCCCCCCGGAATCCAAGAGACCCAGTACTTC. This gives the protein CASSEPPGIQETQYF.